This T cell receptor (beta chain) was obtained from a study of Graves' ophthalmopathy and Graves' hyperthyroidism. Study details: Peripheral blood sampling occurred at initial diagnosis, before any treatment. Notes on the study in general: Blood also contained most of the expanded thyroid clonotypes above 0.001 frequency.

As the template, RNA transcripts were used to amplify TCR beta CDR3 regions. RT-PCR was first run with HTBI primers, then multiplex PCR in a second round. TCRdb reprocessed the multiplex PCR reads via MiXCR and lists one record per CDR3 protein. The table includes more than 550,000 distinct CDR3 sequences, about 40% detected once. This clonotype was counted many times. Its specificity is unknown. CDR3 length: 14 residues. In germline, CDR1 is SGHAT, CDR2 FQNNGV. The germline V and J ends were trimmed by 5 bases and 2 bases, with 12 bases remaining between them. Sequencing used peripheral blood. This chain uses TRBV11-2 with TRBJ2-5; D is perhaps TRBD2 (6 bases). The receptor's source is an adult man with Graves' ophthalmopathy. CDR3 DNA: TGTGCCAGCAGCCAGCACCGGGGGCAAGAGACCCAGTACTTC. Protein sequence: CASSQHRGQETQYF.